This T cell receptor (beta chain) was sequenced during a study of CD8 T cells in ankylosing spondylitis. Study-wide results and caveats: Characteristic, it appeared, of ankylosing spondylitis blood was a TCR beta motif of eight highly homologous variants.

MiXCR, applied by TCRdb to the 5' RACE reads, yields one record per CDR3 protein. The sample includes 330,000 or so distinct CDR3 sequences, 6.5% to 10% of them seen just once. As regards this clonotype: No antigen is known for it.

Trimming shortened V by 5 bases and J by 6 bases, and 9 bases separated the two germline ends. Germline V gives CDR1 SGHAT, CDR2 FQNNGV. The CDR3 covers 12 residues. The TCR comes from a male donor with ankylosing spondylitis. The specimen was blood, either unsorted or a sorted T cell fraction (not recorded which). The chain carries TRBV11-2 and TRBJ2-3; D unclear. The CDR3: CASSAYSDTQYF. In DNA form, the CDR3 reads TGTGCCAGCAGCGCTTATTCCGATACGCAGTATTTT.